This TCR beta chain derives from a study of Ad26.COV2.S vaccination and SARS-CoV-2 variants. Across the whole study: Trial arm assignment for the donor was COV1001 Ad26.COV2.S.

Sequencing was performed with immunoSEQ multiplex PCR; in TCRdb, only in-frame clones are kept and a portion is missing. Of roughly 300,000 clones listed, 86% are singletons. Sample treatment: 19 received Ad26.COV2.S at low or high dose, single or two shots; about five received placebo; per-sample allocation not given. Samples analyzed were those drawn on day 63 after the first vaccine or placebo injection. Expression of Wuhan-strain SARS-CoV-2 spike came from the Ad26 vector that formed the vaccine. V was trimmed by 3 bases and J by 0 bases, leaving 18 bases between them. The CDR3 totals 18 residues. CDR1 and CDR2 from the germline V gene are SGHTA and FQGNSA.

This receptor was obtained from a person aged 18 to 65 who received the Ad26.COV2.S COVID-19 vaccine or a placebo. The source was peripheral blood, collected in a trial of Ad26.COV2.S vaccine versus placebo. The genes are TRBV7-2 and TRBJ1-3; D is ambiguous. CDR3 bases: TGTGCCAGCAGCTTGGTGACGGCCAGCATCACCTCTGGAAACACCATATATTTT. Its protein is CASSLVTASITSGNTIYF.